Listed here are 8 T cell receptor beta chains from one sample, sequenced in a study of OX40 agonist ivuxolimab in advanced cancers. The assay was immunoSEQ multiplex PCR, and TCRdb's table has in-frame clones only and misses some. Of 45,000 to 70,000 clones listed, 75% to 85% are singletons. Sequencing used CD4+ or CD8+ T cells sorted from blood, obtained in a trial of the OX40 agonist ivuxolimab. The receptors were gathered from an adult with an advanced solid tumor such as melanoma, head and neck, liver or kidney cancer.

V gene TRBV7-9 combines with J gene TRBJ1-1, with D possibly matching TRBD1 (6 bases). The CDR3 covers 14 residues. Trimming stripped 1 base from V and 4 bases from J, with 10 bases between. Per germline, CDR1 SEHNR and CDR2 FQNEAQ (reference sequence). DNA of the CDR3: TGTGCCAGCAGCTTAGGAGGGGGGTCCACTGAAGCTTTCTTT. Protein sequence: CASSLGGGSTEAFF.

The rearrangement joins TRBV7-2 to TRBJ2-7; TRBD1 might be the D (5 bases). The CDR3 sequence is 16 residues long. Germline CDR1 SGHTA, CDR2 FQGNSA. V was shortened by 3 bases and J by 0 bases, with 15 bases between the two germline ends. CDR3 region: CASSLGPATSSYEQYF. The DNA for the CDR3 is TGTGCCAGCAGCTTGGGGCCCGCGACGAGCTCCTACGAGCAGTACTTC.

The rearrangement joins TRBV5-5 to TRBJ1-1; D possibly corresponds to TRBD1 (5 bases). This CDR3 has 14 amino acids. The germline gives CDR1 SGHKS, CDR2 YYEKEE (reference sequence). Trimming took 0 bases from V and 4 from J, leaving 10 bases between them. For the CDR3, the DNA is TGTGCCAGCAGCTTGGTGGGGGAGGGCACTGAAGCTTTCTTT. This gives the protein CASSLVGEGTEAFF.

The gene calls are TRBV11-2 and TRBJ2-5, with a tentative D call TRBD1 (6 bases). The closer fit of TRBJ2-7 to the DNA end suggests the J call may be wrong. The CDR3 sequence is 14 residues long. Germline CDR1 reads SGHAT; CDR2 reads FQNNGV. The CDR3 reads CASSSDRRSYEQYF. The CDR3 nucleotides read TGTGCCAGCAGCAGCGACAGGCGCTCCTACGAGCAGTACTTC.

The V gene is TRBV5-5, the J gene TRBJ1-4; TRBD1 is a possible D gene (6 bases). Germline values: CDR1 SGHKS, CDR2 YYEKEE (reference sequence). The CDR3 is 14 residues long. Trimming left V 7 bases short and J 2 bases short, with 12 bases between. The CDR3 DNA follows: TGTGCCAGCCAACCTACAGGGACTAATGAAAAACTGTTTTTT. It yields the protein CASQPTGTNEKLFF.

The rearrangement uses TRBV14 and TRBJ1-1, with TRBD1 matching over 7 bases. The junction had 14 bases not matched to a gene; V was cut back by 6 bases and J by 10 bases. This CDR3 comprises 14 residues. The germline CDR1 and CDR2 sequences are SGHDN and FVKESK. CDR3 residues: CASSVGTVARRAFF. CDR3 DNA: TGTGCCAGCAGTGTAGGGACAGTCGCACGACGAGCTTTCTTT.

This rearrangement joins TRBV2 to TRBJ2-5; 9 bases fit TRBD2. This CDR3 is 16 amino acids long. In germline, CDR1 is SNHLY, CDR2 FYNNEI. V shed 4 bases, J shed 1 base, and the junction held 7 bases outside the gene matches. The CDR3 is CASSATSGTFQETQYF. DNA of the CDR3: TGTGCCAGCAGTGCGACTAGCGGAACCTTCCAAGAGACCCAGTACTTC.

The chain has TRBV5-1 and TRBJ2-1, with 8 bases matching TRBD1. The CDR3 spans 15 residues. The V and J ends lost 0 bases and 6 bases, in that order; junction bases with no gene match: 5. Germline V CDR1 and CDR2: SGHRS, YFSETQ. The DNA for the CDR3 is TGCGCCAGCAGCTTGGAGGGACAGGTGCGCAATGAGCAGTTCTTC. Protein: CASSLEGQVRNEQFF.